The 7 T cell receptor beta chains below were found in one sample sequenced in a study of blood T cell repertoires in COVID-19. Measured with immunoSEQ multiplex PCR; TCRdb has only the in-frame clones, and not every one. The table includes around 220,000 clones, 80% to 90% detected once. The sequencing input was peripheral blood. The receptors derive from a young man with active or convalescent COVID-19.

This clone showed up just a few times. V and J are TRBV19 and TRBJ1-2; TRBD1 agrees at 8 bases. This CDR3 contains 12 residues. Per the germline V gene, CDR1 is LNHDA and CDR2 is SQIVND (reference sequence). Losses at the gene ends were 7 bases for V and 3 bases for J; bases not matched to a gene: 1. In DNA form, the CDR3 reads TGTGCCAGTAAGGACAGGGACTATGGCTACACCTTC. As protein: CASKDRDYGYTF. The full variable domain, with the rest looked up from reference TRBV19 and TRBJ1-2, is DGGITQSPKYLFRKEGQNVTLSCEQNLNHDAMYWYRQDPGQGLRLIYYSQIVNDFQKGDIAEGYSVSREKKESFPLTVTSAQKNPTAFYLCASKDRDYGYTFGSGTRLTVV.

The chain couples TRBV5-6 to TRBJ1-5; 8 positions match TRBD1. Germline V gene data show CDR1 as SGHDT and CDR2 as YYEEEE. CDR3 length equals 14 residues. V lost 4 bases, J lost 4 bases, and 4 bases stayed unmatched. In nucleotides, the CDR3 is TGTGCCAGCAGCGACGGACAGGGAAATCAGCCCCAGCATTTT. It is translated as CASSDGQGNQPQHF.

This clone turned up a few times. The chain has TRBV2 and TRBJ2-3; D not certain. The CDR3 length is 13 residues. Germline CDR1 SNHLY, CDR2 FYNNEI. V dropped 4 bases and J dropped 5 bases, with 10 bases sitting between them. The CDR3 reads CASSGYFIDTQYF. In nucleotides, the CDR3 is TGTGCCAGCAGTGGGTACTTCATAGATACGCAGTATTTT.

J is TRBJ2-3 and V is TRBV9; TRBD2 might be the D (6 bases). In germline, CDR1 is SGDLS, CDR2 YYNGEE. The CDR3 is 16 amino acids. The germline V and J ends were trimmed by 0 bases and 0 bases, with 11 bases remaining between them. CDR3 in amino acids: CASSVAGSSSTDTQYF. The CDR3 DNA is TGTGCCAGCAGCGTAGCCGGGAGCTCTAGCACAGATACGCAGTATTTT.

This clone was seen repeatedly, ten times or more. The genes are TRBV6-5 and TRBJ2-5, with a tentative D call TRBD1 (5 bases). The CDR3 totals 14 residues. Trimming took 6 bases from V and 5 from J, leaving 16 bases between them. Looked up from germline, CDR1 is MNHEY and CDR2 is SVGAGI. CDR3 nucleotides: TGTGCCAGCAGCCATAAGGGGCAGCTGGAGACCCAGTACTTC. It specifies CASSHKGQLETQYF.

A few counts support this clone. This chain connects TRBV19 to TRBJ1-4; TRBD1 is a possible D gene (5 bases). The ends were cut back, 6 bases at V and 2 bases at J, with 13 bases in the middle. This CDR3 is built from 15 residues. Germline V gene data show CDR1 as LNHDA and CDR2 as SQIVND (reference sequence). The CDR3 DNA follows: TGTGCCAGTAGATACAGACGACAGACTAATGAAAAACTGTTTTTT. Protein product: CASRYRRQTNEKLFF.

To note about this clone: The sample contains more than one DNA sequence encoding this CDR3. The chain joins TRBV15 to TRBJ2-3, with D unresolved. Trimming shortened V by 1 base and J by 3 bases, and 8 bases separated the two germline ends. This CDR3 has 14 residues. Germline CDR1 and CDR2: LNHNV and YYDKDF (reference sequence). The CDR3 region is CATSRGGGTDTQYF. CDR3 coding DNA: TGTGCCACCAGCAGAGGCGGTGGGACAGATACGCAGTATTTT.